One sample yielded the 16 T cell receptor beta chains listed below, sequenced in a study of T cell responses to AZD1222 COVID-19 vaccine. Using immunoSEQ multiplex PCR, the repertoire was profiled, and TCRdb retains in-frame clones only, with some absent. The sample records some 100,000 clones, roughly 87% being singletons. The sample was peripheral blood, taken on day 0 of AZD1222 vaccination. The receptor set was obtained from an adult in good health.

The chain links TRBV6-6 to TRBJ1-1; TRBD1 matches 9 bases. Germline V lookup: CDR1 MNHNY, CDR2 SVGAGI (reference sequence). The V and J ends lost 2 bases and 5 bases, in that order; junction bases with no gene match: 9. The CDR3 extends over 16 amino acids. Here the CDR3 reads CASSYIQGAGGTEAFF. The DNA for the CDR3 is TGTGCCAGCAGTTACATACAGGGGGCGGGAGGAACTGAAGCTTTCTTT.

This clone was counted a single time. The chain employs TRBV5-8 and TRBJ1-5; a possible D gene is TRBD1 (5 bases). Germline V gene data show CDR1 as SGHTS and CDR2 as YDEGEE. The germline V and J ends were trimmed by 3 bases and 6 bases, with 13 bases remaining between them. There are 14 residues in the CDR3. The DNA for the CDR3 is TGTGCCAGCAGCTGGAGGTTGGGGGGTCAGCCCCAGCATTTT. This gives the protein CASSWRLGGQPQHF.

This clone was detected only a few times. The V call is TRBV28, the J call TRBJ1-2; no clear D. The CDR3 is 10 amino acids. V shed 6 bases and J shed 6 bases, with 5 bases lying between them. Germline assignment: CDR1 MDHEN and CDR2 SYDVKM. DNA of the CDR3: TGTGCCAGCAGACAAAATGGCTACACCTTC. This translates into CASRQNGYTF.

This chain links TRBV7-8 with TRBJ2-2; 7 nucleotides line up with TRBD2. The CDR3 covers 16 residues. Germline lookup yields CDR1 SGHVS and CDR2 FQNEAQ. V lost 1 base to trimming and J lost 2 bases; unmatched junction nucleotides: 4. CDR3 sequence (DNA): TGTGCCAGCAGCTTAGTGGCTAGCGGTAACACCGGGGAGCTGTTTTTT. Residues: CASSLVASGNTGELFF.

The rearrangement joins TRBV7-2 to TRBJ1-5; a weak D match, TRBD1 (5 bases). Germline V gene sequence: CDR1 SGHTA, CDR2 FQGNSA. With 4 bases removed from V and 3 bases from J, the gap between germline ends came to 10 bases. The CDR3 sequence is 14 residues long. CDR3: CASSSDRVNQPQHF. The CDR3 DNA follows: TGTGCCAGCAGCTCTGACAGAGTCAATCAGCCCCAGCATTTT.

The CDR3 DNA is TGCGCCAGCAGCTTCGGGGGACAAGAGACCCAGTACTTC. Translated: CASSFGGQETQYF. The rearrangement uses TRBV5-1 and TRBJ2-5, with TRBD2 as a possible D gene (6 bases). V was cut by 2 bases and J by 2 bases, with 7 bases left in between. This CDR3 comprises 13 residues. CDR1 and CDR2 (germline): SGHRS, YFSETQ.

CDR3 sequence: CIPSGNTIYF. DNA of the CDR3: TGCATTCCCTCTGGAAACACCATATATTTT. The chain joins TRBV20-1 to TRBJ1-3; D gene uncertain. The CDR3 loop spans 10 amino acids. Germline-derived CDR1 and CDR2 are DFQATT and SNEGSKA (reference sequence).

This clone occurred once. The CDR3 DNA is TGTGCCATCAGTGGACAGAATCAGCCCCAGCATTTT. Residues: CAISGQNQPQHF. J is TRBJ1-5 and V is TRBV10-3, with TRBD1 as a possible D gene (5 bases). This CDR3 is 12 amino acids long. V gave up 4 bases and J gave up 4 bases, with 5 bases separating them. Per germline, CDR1 ENHRY and CDR2 SYGVKD.

This clone occurred once. This chain joins TRBV2 and TRBJ2-7, with 9 bases lining up with TRBD2. With V trimmed by 4 bases and J by 5 bases, 3 bases remained unmatched. In germline, CDR1 is SNHLY, CDR2 FYNNEI. The CDR3 sequence is 13 residues long. CDR3 residues: CASSVWTSDEQYF. CDR3 in DNA: TGTGCCAGCAGTGTTTGGACTAGCGACGAGCAGTACTTC.

The chain carries TRBV7-2 and TRBJ2-3, with D possibly being TRBD2 (6 bases). Trimming removed 9 bases at V and 2 bases at J, with 12 bases between. Germline CDR1 SGHTA, CDR2 FQGNSA. This CDR3 has 13 amino acids. The CDR3 loop reads CASTSSYTDTQYF. The CDR3, as DNA: TGTGCCAGTACTAGCTCTTACACAGATACGCAGTATTTT. Complete variable domain (other parts from reference TRBV7-2 and TRBJ2-3): GAGVSQSPSNKVTEKGKDVELRCDPISGHTALYWYRQSLGQGLEFLIYFQGNSAPDKSGLPSDRFSAERTGGSVSTLTIQRTQQEDSAVYLCASTSSYTDTQYFGPGTRLTVL.

J is TRBJ2-3 and V is TRBV30; TRBD1 might be the D (6 bases). The CDR3 is made up of 14 amino acids. Trimming stripped 8 bases from V and 0 bases from J, with 15 bases between. Germline V gives CDR1 GTSNPN, CDR2 SVGIG (reference sequence). In nucleotides, the CDR3 is TGTGCCAGACGGGACACCACTAGCACAGATACGCAGTATTTT. Translation: CARRDTTSTDTQYF.

The chain combines TRBV7-9 with TRBJ1-2, with 7 bases fitting TRBD1. V trimming: 5 bases; J trimming: 3 bases; junction bases outside the gene matches: 12. The CDR3 is made up of 16 amino acids. CDR1 and CDR2 from the germline V gene are SEHNR and FQNEAQ (reference sequence). The CDR3 here is CASSLPPGQSYYGYTF. The DNA of the CDR3 is TGTGCCAGCAGCCTTCCTCCGGGACAGTCTTACTATGGCTACACCTTC.

The chain joins TRBV19 to TRBJ2-1; tentatively, D is TRBD2 (7 bases). Looked up from germline, CDR1 is LNHDA and CDR2 is SQIVND (reference sequence). The CDR3 sequence is 16 residues long. Trimming pared 6 bases from V and 2 bases from J, leaving 17 bases between. CDR3 DNA sequence: TGTGCCAGTAGGGGATTAGGGGGGAGGGCCTACAATGAGCAGTTCTTC. Encoded protein: CASRGLGGRAYNEQFF.

The chain links TRBV2 to TRBJ1-4, with D perhaps TRBD1 (6 bases). V was trimmed by 6 bases and J by 3 bases, leaving 11 bases between them. Germline V lookup: CDR1 SNHLY, CDR2 FYNNEI. The length of the CDR3 is 14 residues. CDR3 nucleotides: TGTGCCAGCAGGGTGGACAGCGCTAATGAAAAACTGTTTTTT. Its translation is CASRVDSANEKLFF.

The chain is built from TRBV6-5 and TRBJ1-1; D not resolved. The CDR3 runs to 14 residues. The V end was cut by 4 bases, the J end by 0 bases, with 9 bases between. Germline assignment: CDR1 MNHEY and CDR2 SVGAGI. CDR3 region: CASSSQALNTEAFF. CDR3 in DNA: TGTGCCAGCAGTTCACAAGCCTTGAACACTGAAGCTTTCTTT.

CDR3 nucleotides: TGTGCCAGCAGTGAAAGTGACAGGGGTCCCAATGAGCAGTTCTTC. Protein: CASSESDRGPNEQFF. This chain joins TRBV6-1 and TRBJ2-1, with TRBD1 matching over 8 bases. Trimming removed 2 bases from V and 6 bases from J; junction bases left unmatched: 6. This CDR3 has 15 amino acids. Germline V gene lookup returns CDR1 MNHNS and CDR2 SASEGT.